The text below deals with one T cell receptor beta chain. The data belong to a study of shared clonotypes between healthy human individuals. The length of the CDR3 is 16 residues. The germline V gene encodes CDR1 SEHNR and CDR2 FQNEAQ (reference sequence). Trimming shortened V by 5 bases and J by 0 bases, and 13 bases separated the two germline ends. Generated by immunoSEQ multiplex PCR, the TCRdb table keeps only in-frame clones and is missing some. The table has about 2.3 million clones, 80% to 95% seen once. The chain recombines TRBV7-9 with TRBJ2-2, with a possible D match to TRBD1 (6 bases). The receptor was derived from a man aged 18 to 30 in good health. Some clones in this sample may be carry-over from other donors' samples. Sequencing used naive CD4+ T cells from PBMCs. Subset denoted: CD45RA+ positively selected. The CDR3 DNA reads TGTGCCAGCAGCGCCTATACAGGGCCGAACACCGGGGAGCTGTTTTTT. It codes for CASSAYTGPNTGELFF.